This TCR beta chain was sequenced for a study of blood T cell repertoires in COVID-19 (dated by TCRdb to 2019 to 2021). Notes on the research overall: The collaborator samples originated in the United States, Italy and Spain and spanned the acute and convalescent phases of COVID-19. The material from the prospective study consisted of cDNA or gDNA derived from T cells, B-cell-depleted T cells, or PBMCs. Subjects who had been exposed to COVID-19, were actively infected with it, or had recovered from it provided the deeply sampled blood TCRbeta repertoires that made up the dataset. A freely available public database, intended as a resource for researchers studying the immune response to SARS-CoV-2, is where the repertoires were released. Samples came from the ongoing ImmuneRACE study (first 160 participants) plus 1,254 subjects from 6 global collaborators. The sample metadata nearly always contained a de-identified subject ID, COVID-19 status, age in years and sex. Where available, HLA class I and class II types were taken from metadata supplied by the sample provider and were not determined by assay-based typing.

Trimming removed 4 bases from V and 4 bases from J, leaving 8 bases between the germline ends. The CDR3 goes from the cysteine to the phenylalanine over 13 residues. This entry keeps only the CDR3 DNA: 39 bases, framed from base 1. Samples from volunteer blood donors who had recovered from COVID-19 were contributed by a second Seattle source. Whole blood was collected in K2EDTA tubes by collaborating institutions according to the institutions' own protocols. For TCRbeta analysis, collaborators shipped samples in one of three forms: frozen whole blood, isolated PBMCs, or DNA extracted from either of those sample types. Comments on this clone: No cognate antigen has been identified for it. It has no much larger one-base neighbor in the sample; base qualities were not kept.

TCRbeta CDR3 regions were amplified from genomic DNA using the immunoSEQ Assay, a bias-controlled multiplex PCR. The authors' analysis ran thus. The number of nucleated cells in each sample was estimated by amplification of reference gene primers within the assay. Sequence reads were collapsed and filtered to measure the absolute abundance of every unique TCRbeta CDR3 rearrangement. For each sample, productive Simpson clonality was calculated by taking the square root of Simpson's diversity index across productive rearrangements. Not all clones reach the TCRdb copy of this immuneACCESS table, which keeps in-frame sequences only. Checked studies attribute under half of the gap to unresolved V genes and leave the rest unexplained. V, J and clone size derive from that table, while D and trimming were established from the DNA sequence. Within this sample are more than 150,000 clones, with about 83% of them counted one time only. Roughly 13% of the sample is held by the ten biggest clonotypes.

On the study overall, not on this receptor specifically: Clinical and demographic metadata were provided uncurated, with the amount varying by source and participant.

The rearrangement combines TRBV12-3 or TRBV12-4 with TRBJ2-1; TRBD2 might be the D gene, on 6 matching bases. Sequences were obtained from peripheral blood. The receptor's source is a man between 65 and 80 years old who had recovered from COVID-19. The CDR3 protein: CASSSGVYNEQFF. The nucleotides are TGTGCCAGCAGTTCGGGGGTGTACAATGAGCAGTTCTTC.